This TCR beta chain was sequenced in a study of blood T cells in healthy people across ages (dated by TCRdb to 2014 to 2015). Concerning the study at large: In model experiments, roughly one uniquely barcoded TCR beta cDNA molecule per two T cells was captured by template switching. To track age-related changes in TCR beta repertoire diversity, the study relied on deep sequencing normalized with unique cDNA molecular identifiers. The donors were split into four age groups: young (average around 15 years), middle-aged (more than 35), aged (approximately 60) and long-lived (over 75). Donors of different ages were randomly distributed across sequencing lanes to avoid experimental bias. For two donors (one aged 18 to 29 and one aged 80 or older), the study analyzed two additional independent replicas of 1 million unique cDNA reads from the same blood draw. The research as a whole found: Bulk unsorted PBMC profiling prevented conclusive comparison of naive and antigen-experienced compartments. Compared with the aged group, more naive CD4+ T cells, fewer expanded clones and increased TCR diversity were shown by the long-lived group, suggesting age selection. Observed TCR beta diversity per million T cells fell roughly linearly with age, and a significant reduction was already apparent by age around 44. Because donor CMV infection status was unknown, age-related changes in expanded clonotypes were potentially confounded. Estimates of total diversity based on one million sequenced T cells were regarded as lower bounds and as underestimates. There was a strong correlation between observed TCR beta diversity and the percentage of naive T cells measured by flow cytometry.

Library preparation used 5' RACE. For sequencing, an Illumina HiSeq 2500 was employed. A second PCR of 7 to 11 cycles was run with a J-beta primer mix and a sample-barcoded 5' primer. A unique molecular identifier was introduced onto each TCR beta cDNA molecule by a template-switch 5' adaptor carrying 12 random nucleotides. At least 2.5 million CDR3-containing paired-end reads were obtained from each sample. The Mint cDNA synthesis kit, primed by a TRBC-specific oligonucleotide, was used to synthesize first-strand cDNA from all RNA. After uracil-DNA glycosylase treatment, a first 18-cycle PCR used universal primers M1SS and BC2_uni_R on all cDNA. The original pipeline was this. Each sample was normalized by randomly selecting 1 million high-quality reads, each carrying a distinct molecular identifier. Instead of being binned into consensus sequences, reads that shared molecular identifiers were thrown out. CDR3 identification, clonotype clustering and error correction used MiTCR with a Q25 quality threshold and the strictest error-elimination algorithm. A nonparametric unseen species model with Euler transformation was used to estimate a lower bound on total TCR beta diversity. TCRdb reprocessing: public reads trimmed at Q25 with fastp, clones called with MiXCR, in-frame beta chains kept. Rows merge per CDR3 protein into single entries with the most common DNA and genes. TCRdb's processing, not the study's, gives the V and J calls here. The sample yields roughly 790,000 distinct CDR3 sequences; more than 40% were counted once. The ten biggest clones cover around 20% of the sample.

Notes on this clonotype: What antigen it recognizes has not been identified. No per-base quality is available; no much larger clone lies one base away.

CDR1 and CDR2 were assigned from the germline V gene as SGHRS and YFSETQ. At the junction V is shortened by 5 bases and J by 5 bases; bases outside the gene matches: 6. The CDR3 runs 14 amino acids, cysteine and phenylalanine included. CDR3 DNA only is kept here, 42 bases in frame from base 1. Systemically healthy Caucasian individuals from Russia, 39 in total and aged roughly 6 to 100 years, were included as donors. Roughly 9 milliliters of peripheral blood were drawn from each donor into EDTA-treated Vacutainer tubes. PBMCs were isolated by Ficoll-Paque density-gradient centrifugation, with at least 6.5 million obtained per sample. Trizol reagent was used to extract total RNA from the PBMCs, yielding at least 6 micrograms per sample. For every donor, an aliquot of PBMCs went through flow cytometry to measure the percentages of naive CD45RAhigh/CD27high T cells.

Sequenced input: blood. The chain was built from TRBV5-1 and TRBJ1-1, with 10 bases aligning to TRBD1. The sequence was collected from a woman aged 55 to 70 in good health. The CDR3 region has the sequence CASRVRQGATEAFF. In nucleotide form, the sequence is TGCGCCAGCAGGGTGAGACAGGGGGCAACTGAAGCTTTCTTT.